Presented here are 21 T cell receptor beta chains from one specimen sequenced in a study of blood T cell repertoires in COVID-19 (dated by TCRdb to 2018 to 2020). Library preparation employed the immunoSEQ multiplex PCR assay. TCRdb took over this immuneACCESS table, retaining in-frame rearrangements with V and J assigned. Such tables are incomplete; in checked studies, under half of the missing clones stem from an unresolved V gene, and the remainder is unexplained. This sample is represented by more than 110,000 clones; roughly 84% of them were singletons. 4.5% to 5.5% of the sample goes to the ten largest clones. Sequencing was carried out using PBMCs or T cells enriched from blood (not recorded which). Every receptor here comes from a man aged 40-49 years with acute COVID-19.

This sequence joins TRBV3-1 (or the pseudogene TRBV3-2) and TRBJ1-2, with a tentative D call TRBD1 (6 bases). The germline CDR1 and CDR2 sequences are LGHDT and YNNKEL (reference sequence). V lost 2 bases, J lost 7 bases, and 14 bases lay in between. This CDR3 is built from 14 residues. CDR3 sequence reads: CASSQTGSGTGYTF. The CDR3 DNA reads as TGTGCCAGCAGCCAAACAGGGAGCGGAACTGGCTACACCTTC.

V is TRBV9 and J is TRBJ2-7; D is possibly TRBD1 (5 bases). The CDR3 spans 14 residues. Germline V gene lookup returns CDR1 SGDLS and CDR2 YYNGEE. V lost 4 bases, J lost 5 bases, and 16 bases lay in between. The CDR3 coding sequence is TGTGCCAGCAGCCCCTCAGGGTTAATCGACGAGCAGTACTTC. Its translation: CASSPSGLIDEQYF.

The chain carries TRBV29-1 and TRBJ1-2, with D possibly TRBD1 on 5 matching bases. V gave up 6 bases and J gave up 12 bases, with 14 bases separating them. CDR1 SQVTM and CDR2 ANQGSEA come from the germline V gene. This CDR3 has 10 amino acids. CDR3 amino acids: CSVGTAGDTF. CDR3 nucleotide sequence: TGCAGCGTGGGGACCGCGGGGGACACCTTC.

CDR3 coding DNA: TGTGCCAGTAACGGCGGGAATTCACCCCTCCACTTT. It codes for CASNGGNSPLHF. This sequence joins TRBV19 and TRBJ1-6; no clear D gene. Trimming stripped 7 bases from V and 7 bases from J, with 8 bases between. The CDR3 totals 12 residues. Germline-derived CDR1 and CDR2 are LNHDA and SQIVND (reference sequence).

The rearrangement joins TRBV5-6 to TRBJ1-4; D uncertain. The ends were cut back, 0 bases at V and 6 bases at J, with 3 bases in the middle. This CDR3 spans 12 amino acids. Germline values: CDR1 SGHDT, CDR2 YYEEEE. In DNA, the CDR3 is TGTGCCAGCAGCTTGGGAGATGAAAAACTGTTTTTT. Its protein product is CASSLGDEKLFF.

The V and J genes are TRBV10-1 and TRBJ2-5; 9 nucleotides agree with TRBD1. The CDR3 sequence is 16 residues long. Germline CDR1 reads WNHNN; CDR2 reads SYGVQD (reference sequence). Germline trimming cut 3 bases from V and 1 base from J; bases unmatched to any gene: 6. Here the CDR3 DNA reads TGCGCCAGCAGTGAAACCGGGACAGGGTTCCAAGAGACCCAGTACTTC. Translated: CASSETGTGFQETQYF.

V is TRBV7-9 and J is TRBJ1-2; 8 bases are shared with TRBD1. Germline V gene lookup returns CDR1 SEHNR and CDR2 FQNEAQ (reference sequence). Unmatched junction bases numbered 7, after V lost 5 bases and J lost 2 bases. CDR3 length: 15 amino acids. The CDR3 protein is CASSPPDRANYGYTF. CDR3 sequence (DNA): TGTGCCAGCAGCCCTCCGGACAGGGCCAACTATGGCTACACCTTC.

The chain has TRBV6-1 and TRBJ1-1; 7 bases are shared with TRBD1. The germline V gene encodes CDR1 MNHNS and CDR2 SASEGT. This CDR3 has 16 residues. J lost 11 bases, V lost 4 bases, and 19 bases had no gene match. The DNA for the CDR3 is TGTGCCAGCAGTGCCGTATGGGCCGGGACAGCCATGGACGCTTTCTTT. It codes for CASSAVWAGTAMDAFF.

The J gene is TRBJ2-2, the V gene TRBV27, with D possibly being TRBD1 (5 bases). The CDR3 runs 14 residues. Trimming took off 0 bases at V and 8 bases at J, with 10 bases between the two ends. Germline lookup yields CDR1 MNHEY and CDR2 SMNVEV (reference sequence). In DNA form, the CDR3 reads TGTGCCAGCAGTTTATCGATGAACAGGGGGGAGCTGTTTTTT. This codes for CASSLSMNRGELFF.

This chain links TRBV5-1 with TRBJ1-1; D is possibly TRBD1 (6 bases). The length of the CDR3 is 15 residues. Germline assignment: CDR1 SGHRS and CDR2 YFSETQ. The V end lost 3 bases, the J end lost 0 bases, and 12 bases lay between the germline ends. CDR3 in DNA: TGCGCCAGCAGCTCTTCGGGACACGTGAACACTGAAGCTTTCTTT. It specifies CASSSSGHVNTEAFF.

The chain recombines TRBV7-2 with TRBJ1-2; weak D call: TRBD1 (6 bases). Germline V gives CDR1 SGHTA, CDR2 FQGNSA. The CDR3 consists of 16 residues. V was clipped by 5 bases and J by 2 bases, with 18 bases between them. CDR3 loop: CASSVPGHPGNYGYTF. CDR3 nucleotide sequence: TGTGCCAGCAGCGTCCCGGGACATCCGGGAAACTATGGCTACACCTTC.

This chain joins TRBV29-1 and TRBJ1-2; TRBD1 might be the D (6 bases). The CDR3 is 13 amino acids. Per the germline V gene, CDR1 is SQVTM and CDR2 is ANQGSEA. The V gene lost 4 bases and the J gene lost 4 bases, with 13 bases spanning the gap. CDR3 DNA sequence: TGCAGCGTTGGCCCCCAGGGGCCCTATGGCTACACCTTC. Its translation: CSVGPQGPYGYTF.

The V and J genes are TRBV5-4 and TRBJ1-1, with 8 bases that match TRBD1. Germline loops: CDR1 SGHNT, CDR2 YYREEE (reference sequence). V dropped 1 base and J dropped 11; count of bases not matched to a gene: 4. The CDR3 contains 12 residues. DNA for the CDR3: TGTGCCAGCAGCTTGACAGGGGGTACGGCTTTCTTT. It encodes CASSLTGGTAFF.

The CDR3 region has the DNA TGTGCCAGCAGCAGCAGGGGCTCCGAGCAGTACTTC. It is translated as CASSSRGSEQYF. V usage is TRBV12-3 or TRBV12-4 and J usage is TRBJ2-7; tentative D call: TRBD1 (6 bases). This CDR3 has 12 residues. Trimming cost V 6 bases and J 6 bases, with 12 bases left between them.

The chain uses TRBV28 and TRBJ2-3, with D tentatively TRBD2 (6 bases). This CDR3 is 16 amino acids long. V dropped 6 bases and J dropped 3 bases, with 19 bases sitting between them. Looked up from germline, CDR1 is MDHEN and CDR2 is SYDVKM. CDR3 protein: CASSKLGGARTDTQYF. The CDR3 region has the DNA TGTGCCAGCAGCAAACTCGGAGGGGCGCGGACAGATACGCAGTATTTT.

This clone was seen a single time. The DNA of the CDR3 is TGTGCCATCAGTGATAGGGACAGGGATCAGACCACACGCACAGATACGCAGTATTTT. It yields the protein CAISDRDRDQTTRTDTQYF. The genes are TRBV10-3 and TRBJ2-3; the match to TRBD1 covers 9 bases. V was pared by 3 bases and J by 1 base, with 14 bases of the junction left unmatched. The length of the CDR3 is 19 residues. Germline assignment: CDR1 ENHRY and CDR2 SYGVKD.

The J gene is TRBJ2-3, the V gene TRBV6-5, with 10 bases aligning to TRBD2. Germline V gene sequence: CDR1 MNHEY, CDR2 SVGAGI. This CDR3 is built from 15 residues. The V and J ends lost 6 bases and 3 bases, in that order; junction bases with no gene match: 6. DNA for the CDR3: TGTGCCAGCAGGCCAGCGGGAGGGTTAACAGATACGCAGTATTTT. Amino acids: CASRPAGGLTDTQYF.

V and J are TRBV6-5 and TRBJ1-6; no definite D call. Germline CDR1 reads MNHEY; CDR2 reads SVGAGI. Trimming pared 6 bases from V and 5 bases from J, leaving 11 bases between. The CDR3 runs 14 residues. CDR3 in DNA: TGTGCCAGCAGGCCACATATAAATAATTCACCCCTCCACTTT. It yields the protein CASRPHINNSPLHF.

This clone was detected only a few times. V gene TRBV6-4 combines with J gene TRBJ2-3; TRBD2 agrees at 10 bases. V shed 6 bases, J shed 0 bases, and the junction held 3 bases outside the gene matches. CDR1 MRHNA and CDR2 SNTAGT come from the germline V gene. The CDR3 sequence is 15 residues long. CDR3: CASSSSGGSTDTQYF. The CDR3 coding sequence is TGTGCCAGCAGCTCTAGCGGGGGCAGCACAGATACGCAGTATTTT.

This chain uses TRBV27 with TRBJ2-1, with a possible D match to TRBD2 (5 bases). Per germline, CDR1 MNHEY and CDR2 SMNVEV (reference sequence). V lost 5 bases, J lost 0 bases, and 11 bases lay in between. The length of the CDR3 is 15 residues. The CDR3 DNA sequence: TGTGCCAGCAGTCCCAGCGGAAGCTCCTACAATGAGCAGTTCTTC. Its translation: CASSPSGSSYNEQFF.

The chain is built from TRBV29-1 and TRBJ2-4, with 8 bases that match TRBD1. The CDR3 is 16 amino acids. V lost 2 bases, J lost 6 bases, and 12 bases stayed unmatched. The germline V gene has CDR1 SQVTM and CDR2 ANQGSEA. The CDR3 reads CSVESRTGTMGNIQYF. The CDR3 nucleotides read TGCAGCGTTGAATCCCGGACAGGGACCATGGGAAACATTCAGTACTTC.